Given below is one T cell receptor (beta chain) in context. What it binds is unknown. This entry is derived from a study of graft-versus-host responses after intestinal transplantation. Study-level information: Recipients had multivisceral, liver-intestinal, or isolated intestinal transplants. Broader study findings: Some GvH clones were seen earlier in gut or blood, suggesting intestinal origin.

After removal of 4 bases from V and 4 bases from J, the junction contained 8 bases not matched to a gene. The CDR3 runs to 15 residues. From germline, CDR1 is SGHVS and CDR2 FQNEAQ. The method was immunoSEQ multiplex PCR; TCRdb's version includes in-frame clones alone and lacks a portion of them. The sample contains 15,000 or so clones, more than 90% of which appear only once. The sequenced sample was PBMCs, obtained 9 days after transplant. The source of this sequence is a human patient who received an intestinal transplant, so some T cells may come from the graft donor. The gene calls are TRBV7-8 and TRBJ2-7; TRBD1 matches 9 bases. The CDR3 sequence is CASSSHLTGGYEQYF. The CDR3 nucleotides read TGTGCCAGCAGCTCACACCTGACAGGGGGATACGAGCAGTACTTC.